This entry lists 22 T cell receptor beta chains sequenced from one sample in a study of graft-versus-host responses after intestinal transplantation. Processed graft tissue released its intraepithelial and lamina propria lymphocytes. TCRdb keeps only in-frame clones here, not all; method: immunoSEQ multiplex PCR. The sample holds approximately 15,000 clones; 70% to 85% are singletons and the top ten take roughly 3%. This specimen was ileum tissue, taken 14 days after transplant. Source of these receptors: a human patient who received an intestinal transplant, so some T cells may come from the graft donor.

A word on this clone: Other DNA sequences of this sample code for an identical CDR3. The CDR3 DNA is TGTGCCAGCAGTTTACAGGGGGCCTACAATGAGCAGTTCTTC. It yields the protein CASSLQGAYNEQFF. The chain is built from TRBV27 and TRBJ2-1, with 7 bases matching TRBD1. The CDR3 has 14 residues. Looked up from germline, CDR1 is MNHEY and CDR2 is SMNVEV (reference sequence). The J segment lost 2 bases and the V segment lost 2 bases, leaving 0 bases of the junction unmatched.

This chain links TRBV5-4 with TRBJ1-6; weak D call: TRBD1 (6 bases). The germline gives CDR1 SGHNT, CDR2 YYREEE (reference sequence). The V end lost 4 bases, the J end lost 11 bases, and 13 bases lay between the germline ends. CDR3 length: 13 amino acids. CDR3 loop: CASSRTVSAPLHF. The CDR3 nucleotides are TGTGCCAGCAGCCGGACAGTATCAGCACCCCTCCACTTT.

The sample holds one count of this clone. This chain joins TRBV19 and TRBJ1-1, with no clear D. CDR1 and CDR2 (germline): LNHDA, SQIVND (reference sequence). With 5 bases removed from V and 6 bases from J, the gap between germline ends came to 13 bases. This CDR3 is built from 13 residues. The chain's CDR3 is CASSPHEQAEAFF. CDR3 DNA sequence: TGTGCCAGTAGTCCCCACGAACAAGCTGAAGCTTTCTTT.

This clone showed up just once. The chain links TRBV7-9 to TRBJ2-3; 15 bases match TRBD2. The CDR3 loop spans 17 amino acids. After removal of 1 base from V and 3 bases from J, the junction contained 2 bases not matched to a gene. In germline, CDR1 is SEHNR, CDR2 FQNEAQ (reference sequence). The CDR3 sequence: CASSLGGTSGRTDTQYF. The CDR3 bases are TGTGCCAGCAGCTTAGGTGGGACTAGCGGGAGGACAGATACGCAGTATTTT.

The rearrangement uses TRBV6-5 and TRBJ2-7; 10 nucleotides match TRBD2. The CDR3 covers 15 residues. CDR1 MNHEY and CDR2 SVGAGI come from the germline V gene. V trimming: 5 bases; J trimming: 4 bases; junction bases outside the gene matches: 8. The CDR3 here is CASSPNSGRLYEQYF. CDR3 DNA sequence: TGTGCCAGCAGTCCGAATAGCGGGAGGTTGTACGAGCAGTACTTC.

The rearrangement joins TRBV9 to TRBJ2-3; D unclear. Trimming stripped 0 bases from V and 5 bases from J, with 13 bases between. Germline loops: CDR1 SGDLS, CDR2 YYNGEE. CDR3 size: 15 residues. The CDR3 sequence: CASSVGFLVVDTQYF. Here the CDR3 DNA reads TGTGCCAGCAGCGTAGGATTTCTAGTGGTAGATACGCAGTATTTT.

The V and J genes are TRBV6-1 and TRBJ2-7; TRBD2 might be the D (5 bases). Per germline, CDR1 MNHNS and CDR2 SASEGT. V was clipped by 5 bases and J by 1 base, with 15 bases between them. CDR3 length: 15 residues. The CDR3 is CASSHTPPGSYEQYF. In nucleotides, the CDR3 is TGTGCCAGCAGTCATACCCCCCCGGGGTCCTACGAGCAGTACTTC.

The genes are TRBV25-1 and TRBJ2-2; D not certain. CDR3 size: 14 residues. Looked up from germline, CDR1 is MGHDK and CDR2 is SYGVNS. V lost 1 base and J lost 5, with 8 bases in between. CDR3 residues: CASSESRVTGELFF. The CDR3 DNA is TGTGCCAGCAGTGAATCTAGGGTGACCGGGGAGCTGTTTTTT.

The chain joins TRBV5-3 to TRBJ1-4; possibly TRBD1 for D (5 bases). TRBV5-3 is sorted into the ORF group, with uncertain function. This CDR3 comprises 14 residues. Trimming cost V 3 bases and J 8 bases, with 14 bases left between them. CDR3 DNA sequence: TGTGCCAGAAGCTGCCTCCGGGGGAGGGAAAAACTGTTTTTT. Amino acid sequence: CARSCLRGREKLFF.

The genes are TRBV19 and TRBJ2-1; D remains ambiguous. Germline CDR1 reads LNHDA; CDR2 reads SQIVND (reference sequence). The CDR3 is 12 amino acids. Trimming cost V 4 bases and J 6 bases, with 7 bases left between them. The CDR3, as DNA: TGTGCCAGTAGTACTCTGGGCAATGAGCAGTTCTTC. It translates to CASSTLGNEQFF. Full variable domain (missing parts from reference TRBV19 and TRBJ2-1): DGGITQSPKYLFRKEGQNVTLSCEQNLNHDAMYWYRQDPGQGLRLIYYSQIVNDFQKGDIAEGYSVSREKKESFPLTVTSAQKNPTAFYLCASSTLGNEQFFGPGTRLTVL.

The count of this clone is one. The V gene is TRBV6-5, the J gene TRBJ1-6; 9 bases map to TRBD1. The germline gives CDR1 MNHEY, CDR2 SVGAGI. The CDR3 covers 16 residues. The junction had 5 bases not matched to a gene; V was cut back by 0 bases and J by 8 bases. The CDR3, as DNA: TGTGCCAGCAGTTACTCTGGGACAGGGCGGGATTCACCCCTCCACTTT. Its translation is CASSYSGTGRDSPLHF.

This rearrangement joins TRBV5-8 to TRBJ2-7; D not resolved. CDR1 is SGHTS and CDR2 is YDEGEE in the germline V gene. V lost 3 bases and J 2 bases, leaving 9 bases between the germline ends. There are 13 residues in the CDR3. The CDR3 region is CASSSNPTYEQYF. The CDR3 bases are TGTGCCAGCAGCTCCAATCCGACCTACGAGCAGTACTTC.

This sequence joins TRBV5-4 and TRBJ2-1; no firm D call. The CDR3 runs to 13 residues. Trimming pared 2 bases from V and 6 bases from J, leaving 9 bases between. The germline V gene has CDR1 SGHNT and CDR2 YYREEE (reference sequence). The CDR3 region has the DNA TGTGCCAGCAGCTTTGGCGCTCCCAATGAGCAGTTCTTC. Protein sequence: CASSFGAPNEQFF. Using reference TRBV5-4 and TRBJ2-1 for the parts outside the CDR3, the full variable domain is ETGVTQSPTHLIKTRGQQVTLRCSSQSGHNTVSWYQQALGQGPQFIFQYYREEENGRGNFPPRFSGLQFPNYSSELNVNALELDDSALYLCASSFGAPNEQFFGPGTRLTVL.

CDR3 region: CASSVGTRVDNSPLHF. The CDR3 coding sequence is TGTGCCAGCAGTGTGGGTACCAGAGTCGATAATTCACCCCTCCACTTT. The V gene is TRBV25-1, the J gene TRBJ1-6; D ambiguous. Germline-derived CDR1 and CDR2 are MGHDK and SYGVNS. The V and J ends lost 4 bases and 5 bases respectively, with 15 bases between them. The length of the CDR3 is 16 residues.

The chain employs TRBV2 and TRBJ2-1; the D is unclear. Germline V gene sequence: CDR1 SNHLY, CDR2 FYNNEI. The CDR3 runs to 15 residues. The V end was cut by 3 bases, the J end by 6 bases, with 15 bases between. The CDR3 is CASSDGSRVLNEQFF. CDR3 in DNA: TGTGCCAGCAGTGACGGGTCAAGGGTCCTCAATGAGCAGTTCTTC. The full variable domain, with the rest looked up from reference TRBV2 and TRBJ2-1, is EPEVTQTPSHQVTQMGQEVILRCVPISNHLYFYWYRQILGQKVEFLVSFYNNEISEKSEIFDDQFSVERPDGSNFTLKIRSTKLEDSAMYFCASSDGSRVLNEQFFGPGTRLTVL.

The chain uses TRBV27 and TRBJ1-2; no clear D gene. Trimming removed 2 bases from V and 5 bases from J, with 15 bases in between. From germline, CDR1 is MNHEY and CDR2 SMNVEV (reference sequence). The CDR3 extends over 15 amino acids. CDR3 sequence (DNA): TGTGCCAGCAGTTTAAGCAGGCAGACCTCATATGGCTACACCTTC. Translated, it gives CASSLSRQTSYGYTF.

The rearrangement joins TRBV2 to TRBJ1-1, with TRBD1 as a possible D gene (6 bases). Germline lookup yields CDR1 SNHLY and CDR2 FYNNEI. The CDR3 is 16 amino acids. Trimming removed 2 bases at V and 4 bases at J, with 17 bases between. The CDR3 coding sequence is TGTGCCAGCAGTGAATGGGTGGGGGGCTTAGGCACTGAAGCTTTCTTT. Translation: CASSEWVGGLGTEAFF.

The gene calls are TRBV10-3 and TRBJ2-5; D is possibly TRBD1 (5 bases). Trimming cost V 4 bases and J 5 bases, with 8 bases left between them. CDR3 length: 12 residues. CDR1 ENHRY and CDR2 SYGVKD come from the germline V gene. The CDR3 coding sequence is TGTGCCATCAGTGGCCCAGGGGAGACCCAGTACTTC. Translation gives CAISGPGETQYF.

The chain has TRBV27 and TRBJ1-6; 8 positions agree with TRBD1. Trimming took 8 bases from V and 5 from J; bases not matched to a gene: 5. The CDR3 contains 14 residues. Germline V gene lookup returns CDR1 MNHEY and CDR2 SMNVEV (reference sequence). The CDR3 here is CASAYRGNNSPLHF. The CDR3 bases are TGTGCCAGCGCCTACAGGGGGAATAATTCACCCCTCCACTTT.

The rearrangement links TRBV2 to TRBJ1-4; D call uncertain. V lost 5 bases to trimming and J lost 0 bases, with 10 bases between them. The germline CDR1 and CDR2 sequences are SNHLY and FYNNEI. The CDR3 is made up of 15 amino acids. The CDR3 DNA is TGTGCCAGCAGTACAGAGTTTGCAACTAATGAAAAACTGTTTTTT. Protein sequence: CASSTEFATNEKLFF.

This chain uses TRBV7-9 with TRBJ1-6, with D unresolved. Per germline, CDR1 SEHNR and CDR2 FQNEAQ (reference sequence). This CDR3 region has 14 residues. Trimming stripped 0 bases from V and 4 bases from J, with 4 bases between. The CDR3, as DNA: TGTGCCAGCAGCTTAGCCCGGTATAATTCACCCCTCCACTTT. This translates into CASSLARYNSPLHF. Supplemented by reference TRBV7-9 and TRBJ1-6, the full variable domain reads DTGVSQNPRHKITKRGQNVTFRCDPISEHNRLYWYRQTLGQGPEFLTYFQNEAQLEKSRLLSDRFSAERPKGSFSTLEIQRTEQGDSAMYLCASSLARYNSPLHFGNGTRLTVT.

The chain combines TRBV2 with TRBJ2-7, with D perhaps matching TRBD1 (6 bases). The CDR3 loop spans 14 amino acids. Germline V CDR1 and CDR2: SNHLY, FYNNEI. Trimming stripped 6 bases from V and 3 bases from J, with 15 bases between. This CDR3 is CASSVQGEVYEQYF. The CDR3 bases are TGTGCCAGCAGCGTACAGGGAGAGGTCTACGAGCAGTACTTC. The variable domain in full, completed from reference TRBV2 and TRBJ2-7, reads EPEVTQTPSHQVTQMGQEVILRCVPISNHLYFYWYRQILGQKVEFLVSFYNNEISEKSEIFDDQFSVERPDGSNFTLKIRSTKLEDSAMYFCASSVQGEVYEQYFGPGTRLTVT.